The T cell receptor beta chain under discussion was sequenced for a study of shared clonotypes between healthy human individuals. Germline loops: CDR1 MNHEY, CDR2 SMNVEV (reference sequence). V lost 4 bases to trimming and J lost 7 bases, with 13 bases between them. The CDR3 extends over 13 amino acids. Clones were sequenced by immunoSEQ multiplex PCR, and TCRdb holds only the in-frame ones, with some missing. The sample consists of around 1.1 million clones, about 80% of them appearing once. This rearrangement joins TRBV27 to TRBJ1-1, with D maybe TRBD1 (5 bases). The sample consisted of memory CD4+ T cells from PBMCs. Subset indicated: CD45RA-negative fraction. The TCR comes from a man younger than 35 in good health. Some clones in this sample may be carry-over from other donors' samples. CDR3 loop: CASSWDGKVEAFF. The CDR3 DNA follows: TGTGCCAGCAGTTGGGACGGGAAGGTTGAAGCTTTCTTT.